These T cell receptor beta chains were read from a single sample in a study. TCRdb reanalysed the 5' RACE reads using MiXCR and keeps one entry per CDR3 protein. Of 30,000 to 40,000 distinct CDR3 sequences in the sample, 26% are singletons; the top ten hold around 3.9%. The sample taken for sequencing was naive CD4+ T cells sorted from a lymph node. All receptors derive from a female donor with breast cancer. CDR3s include the opening cysteine and the closing phenylalanine or tryptophan.

cdr3_aa: CASSFRTANEQFF; v_call: TRBV5-1; j_call: TRBJ2-1
cdr3_aa: CASSVRHSGDTQYF; v_call: TRBV9; j_call: TRBJ2-3
cdr3_aa: CSVVQGGQPQHF; v_call: TRBV29-1; j_call: TRBJ1-5
cdr3_aa: CASSRDGRSYGYTF; v_call: TRBV6-2/TRBV6-3; j_call: TRBJ1-2
cdr3_aa: CASGQMNTEAFF; v_call: TRBV9; j_call: TRBJ1-1
cdr3_aa: CASSLSDTQYF; v_call: TRBV5-6; j_call: TRBJ2-3
cdr3_aa: CASSLAGVREQFF; v_call: TRBV7-6; j_call: TRBJ2-1
cdr3_aa: CASSPGLARNTQYF; v_call: TRBV4-3; j_call: TRBJ2-3
cdr3_aa: CASSPGQGVNQPQHF; v_call: TRBV6-5; j_call: TRBJ1-5
cdr3_aa: CACSFGGSDAFF; v_call: TRBV5-6; j_call: TRBJ1-1
cdr3_aa: CASSLLTPQSNQPQHF; v_call: TRBV27; j_call: TRBJ1-5
cdr3_aa: CASSSGQGDTGELFF; v_call: TRBV7-9; j_call: TRBJ2-2
cdr3_aa: CASSYQGAPTNEKLFF; v_call: TRBV6-5; j_call: TRBJ1-4
cdr3_aa: CASGLVAGGGNNEQFF; v_call: TRBV5-1; j_call: TRBJ2-1
cdr3_aa: CASSLWGGGALDEQFF; v_call: TRBV7-3; j_call: TRBJ2-1
cdr3_aa: CATTGGYEQFF; v_call: TRBV27; j_call: TRBJ2-1
cdr3_aa: CASSTGQVGTGELFF; v_call: TRBV5-4; j_call: TRBJ2-2
cdr3_aa: CASSTNQGAQRYEQFF; v_call: TRBV12-3/TRBV12-4; j_call: TRBJ2-1
cdr3_aa: CASSLDPRETQYF; v_call: TRBV5-1; j_call: TRBJ2-5
cdr3_aa: CASIRGRLAGANYEQYF; v_call: TRBV6-1; j_call: TRBJ2-7